Below are 6 T cell receptor beta chains sequenced from a single sample in a study of shared clonotypes between healthy human individuals. Repertoires were generated with immunoSEQ multiplex PCR, while TCRdb's copy carries only in-frame clones and drops some. In the table there are about 2.1 million clones, about 94% of which are singletons. CD45RO-negative, CCR7-selected cells formed the naive CD8 fraction, which excluded terminally differentiated effector memory CD45RA+ cells. The specimen sequenced was naive CD8+ T cells from PBMCs. The source of these receptors is a man in his late teens or twenties in good health. Some clones in this sample may be carry-over from other donors' samples.

The count of this clone is one. The CDR3: CASSLGDEAYEQYF. In DNA form, the CDR3 reads TGTGCCAGCAGCTTGGGGGACGAAGCCTACGAGCAGTACTTC. The gene calls are TRBV5-4 and TRBJ2-7; either TRBD1 or TRBD2 may supply D (5 bases each). The germline V gene has CDR1 SGHNT and CDR2 YYREEE (reference sequence). CDR3 size: 14 residues. Trimming removed 0 bases at V and 2 bases at J, with 9 bases between.

The chain uses TRBV7-9 and TRBJ1-5; D gene unclear. Germline V gene lookup returns CDR1 SEHNR and CDR2 FQNEAQ (reference sequence). V gave up 6 bases and J gave up 3 bases, with 12 bases separating them. This CDR3 is built from 14 residues. The chain's CDR3 is CASRGWDFNQPQHF. The CDR3 DNA reads as TGTGCCAGCAGGGGTTGGGATTTCAATCAGCCCCAGCATTTT.

This chain uses TRBV19 with TRBJ2-7, with D possibly being TRBD2 (6 bases). CDR3 length equals 14 residues. CDR1 is LNHDA, CDR2 SQIVND, per germline (reference sequence). V was pared by 5 bases and J by 3 bases, with 14 bases between. The CDR3 is CASSHLASDYEQYF. In nucleotides, the CDR3 is TGTGCCAGTAGTCATCTAGCGAGCGACTACGAGCAGTACTTC. The variable domain in full, completed from reference TRBV19 and TRBJ2-7, reads DGGITQSPKYLFRKEGQNVTLSCEQNLNHDAMYWYRQDPGQGLRLIYYSQIVNDFQKGDIAEGYSVSREKKESFPLTVTSAQKNPTAFYLCASSHLASDYEQYFGPGTRLTVT.

The gene calls are TRBV15 and TRBJ2-7; D is possibly TRBD1 or TRBD2 (5 bases each). V lost 4 bases to trimming and J lost 6 bases, with 10 bases between them. The germline gives CDR1 LNHNV, CDR2 YYDKDF (reference sequence). The CDR3 contains 12 residues. CDR3: CATSTGAGEQYF. The CDR3 bases are TGTGCCACCAGCACCGGGGCCGGCGAGCAGTACTTC.

Concerning this clone itself: Additional DNA sequences in this sample encode the identical CDR3. The genes are TRBV28 and TRBJ2-7, with a possible D match to TRBD1 (6 bases). V was trimmed by 10 bases and J by 3 bases, leaving 16 bases between them. Germline values: CDR1 MDHEN, CDR2 SYDVKM. CDR3 length equals 13 residues. The CDR3 is CATSPGTNYEQYF. As DNA, the CDR3 is TGTGCCACGTCCCCCGGGACAAACTACGAGCAGTACTTC.

The genes are TRBV29-1 and TRBJ2-7, with 9 bases identical to TRBD1. With V trimmed by 4 bases and J by 1 base, 11 bases remained unmatched. Germline V gene data show CDR1 as SQVTM and CDR2 as ANQGSEA. The CDR3 is 16 amino acids. CDR3 coding DNA: TGCAGCGTTGTGGGTACAGGGGGCAGGAGGTCCTACGAGCAGTACTTC. Amino acids: CSVVGTGGRRSYEQYF.